The clone carrying this TCR beta chain was counted a few times. The data stem from a study of molecular identifiers for immune sequencing clone quantification. The CDR3 loop spans 15 amino acids. Germline lookup yields CDR1 ENHRY and CDR2 SYGVKD. J lost 6 bases, V lost 0 bases, and 8 bases had no gene match. TCRdb re-called the PCR reads with MiXCR, one entry per CDR3 protein. The table records 550,000 to 750,000 distinct CDR3 sequences, about 20% of them present only once. The chain joins TRBV10-3 to TRBJ2-7; TRBD2 matches at 7 bases. The receptor's source is a human donor in good health. Some libraries in this study had Jurkat cell RNA spiked in. Sequenced input: naive CD8+ T cells from blood, with Jurkat cell RNA spiked in. This sample's subset: FACS-sorted CD8+CD4-CCR7+CD45RA+ naive T cells. The CDR3 spells CAISESASGIVEQYF. CDR3 bases: TGTGCCATCAGTGAGTCGGCAAGCGGGATTGTCGAGCAGTACTTC.